This TCR beta chain was profiled in a study of CD8 T cells in ankylosing spondylitis. This clonotype showed up many times. Libraries for TCR beta were made by quantitative 5'-RACE with molecular barcodes. One entry per CDR3 protein, called by TCRdb with MiXCR from the 5' RACE reads. This sample yields approximately 88,000 distinct CDR3 sequences, of which about 9% are seen a single time; approximately 4.8% belongs to the top ten. CDR1 is DFQATT and CDR2 is SNEGSKA in the germline V gene (reference sequence). The CDR3 sequence is 13 residues long. This TCR came from a male donor with ankylosing spondylitis or in good health (not recorded which). This sequence joins TRBV20-1 and TRBJ1-4; TRBD1 aligns across 8 bases. The sequenced sample consisted of blood, either unsorted or a sorted T cell fraction (not recorded which). For the CDR3, the DNA is TGCAGCCTTAGGAGGGACAGGTCGGAAAAACTGTTTTTT. Amino acids: CSLRRDRSEKLFF.